This T cell receptor beta chain was recorded in a study of T cell responses to AZD1222 COVID-19 vaccine. Generated by immunoSEQ multiplex PCR, the TCRdb table keeps only in-frame clones and is missing some. Of about 120,000 clones listed, about 92% are singletons. Trimming took 7 bases from V and 0 from J, leaving 18 bases between them. The CDR3 has 16 amino acids. Germline V gene lookup returns CDR1 LGHDT and CDR2 YNNKEL (reference sequence). The sequenced sample was peripheral blood, obtained on day 0 of AZD1222 vaccination. The clonotype originates from an adult in good health. The chain combines TRBV3-1 (or the pseudogene TRBV3-2) with TRBJ1-1; D call uncertain. Here the CDR3 reads CASNLGAGSMNTEAFF. The CDR3 DNA follows: TGTGCCAGCAACCTAGGTGCTGGGTCCATGAACACTGAAGCTTTCTTT.